The subject of this entry is one T cell receptor beta chain. Sequenced by immunoSEQ multiplex PCR; TCRdb stores in-frame clones only, minus some. Of tens of thousands of clones listed, 90% to 97% are singletons. The data are from a study of cytomegalovirus exposure and HLA in healthy donors. Per germline, CDR1 SQVTM and CDR2 ANQGSEA. V was clipped by 3 bases and J by 6 bases; unmatched bases: 5. The CDR3 runs 13 residues. The TCR comes from a woman between 18 and 29 years old in good health and CMV-seronegative. Sequencing was done on a sample of PBMCs. The chain uses TRBV29-1 and TRBJ2-3; 8 nucleotides align to TRBD1. This chain's CDR3 is CSVEQGAVDTQYF. In DNA form, the CDR3 reads TGCAGCGTTGAGCAGGGGGCCGTGGATACGCAGTATTTT.